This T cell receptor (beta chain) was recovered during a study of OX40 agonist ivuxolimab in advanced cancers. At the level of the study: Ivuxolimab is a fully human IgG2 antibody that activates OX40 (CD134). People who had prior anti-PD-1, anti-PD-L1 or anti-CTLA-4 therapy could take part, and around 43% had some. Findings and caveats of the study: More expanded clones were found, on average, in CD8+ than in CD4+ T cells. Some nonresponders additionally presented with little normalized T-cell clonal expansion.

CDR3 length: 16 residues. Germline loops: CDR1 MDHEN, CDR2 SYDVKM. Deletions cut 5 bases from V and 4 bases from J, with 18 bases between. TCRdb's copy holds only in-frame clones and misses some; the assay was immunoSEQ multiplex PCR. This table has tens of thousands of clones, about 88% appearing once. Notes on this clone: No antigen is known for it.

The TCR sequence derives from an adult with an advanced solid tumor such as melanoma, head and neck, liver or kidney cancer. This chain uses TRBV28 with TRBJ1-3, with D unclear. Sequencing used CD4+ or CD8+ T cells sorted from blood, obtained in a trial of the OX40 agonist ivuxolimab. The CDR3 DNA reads TGTGCCAGCAGTGCCGCGGACGGGTTGGGGGGAAACACCATATATTTT. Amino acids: CASSAADGLGGNTIYF.